This T cell receptor beta chain was documented in a study of blood T cells in healthy people across ages. V was trimmed by 5 bases and J by 3 bases, leaving 14 bases between them. The CDR3 sequence is 14 residues long. Germline V lookup: CDR1 SGHVS, CDR2 FNYEAQ. This clonotype was seen ten or more times. Its target is not known. Broader study findings: Roughly linear age-related decline in beta diversity appeared, significant by age roughly 40. Unsorted PBMCs blocked a conclusive comparison of naive and antigen-experienced cells.

A second 7 to 11 cycle PCR used barcoded and J-beta primers. Every cDNA molecule bore a tag from a template-switch adaptor containing 12 random nucleotides. MiXCR, run by TCRdb on the 5' RACE reads, gives a single entry per CDR3 protein. This sample has some 1.5 million distinct CDR3 sequences; 28% occur once, and the top ten carry 7.7%. Isolated per sample were at least 6.5 million PBMCs. V is TRBV7-6 and J is TRBJ2-7, with a tentative D call TRBD2 (6 bases). The specimen sequenced was blood. This clonotype originated in a woman aged 30 to 39 in good health. CDR3: CASSTRSGSYEQYF. CDR3 nucleotide sequence: TGTGCCAGCAGCACCCGTAGCGGTAGCTACGAGCAGTACTTC.